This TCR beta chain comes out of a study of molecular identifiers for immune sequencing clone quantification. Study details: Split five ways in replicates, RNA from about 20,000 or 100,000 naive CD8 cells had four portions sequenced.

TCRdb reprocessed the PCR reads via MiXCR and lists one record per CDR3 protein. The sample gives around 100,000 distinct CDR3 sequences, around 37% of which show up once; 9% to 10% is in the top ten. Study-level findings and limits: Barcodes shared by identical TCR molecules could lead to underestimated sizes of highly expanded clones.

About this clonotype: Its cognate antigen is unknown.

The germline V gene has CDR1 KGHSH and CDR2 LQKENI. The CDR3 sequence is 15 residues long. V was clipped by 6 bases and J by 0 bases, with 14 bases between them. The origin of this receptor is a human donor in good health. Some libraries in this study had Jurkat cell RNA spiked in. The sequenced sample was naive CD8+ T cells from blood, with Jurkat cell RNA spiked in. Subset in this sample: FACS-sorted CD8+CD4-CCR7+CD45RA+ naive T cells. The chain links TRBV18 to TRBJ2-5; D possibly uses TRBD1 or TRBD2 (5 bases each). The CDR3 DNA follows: TGTGCCAGCTCCCTGGAGTGGGGGTACCAAGAGACCCAGTACTTC. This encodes CASSLEWGYQETQYF.